Below, one T cell receptor (beta chain) is given with its context. Germline CDR1 and CDR2: LNHDA and SQIVND (reference sequence). Unmatched junction bases numbered 8, after V lost 6 bases and J lost 9 bases. The CDR3 loop spans 13 amino acids. Only in-frame clones appear in the TCRdb table, and some are missing; sequencing was by immunoSEQ multiplex PCR. Of 200,000 to 300,000 clones in the sample, approximately 85% were seen once. This sample is drawn from a study of blood T cell repertoires in COVID-19. What the recovered Cohort 3 donors had was two negative PCRs, clearance, or symptom resolution. This TCR derives from a woman aged 45-65 years who had recovered from COVID-19. The material sequenced was PBMCs or T cells enriched from blood (not recorded which). The gene calls are TRBV19 and TRBJ2-1; 7 nucleotides line up with TRBD2. The CDR3 sequence: CASRPMGGVEQFF. Written as DNA, the CDR3 is TGTGCCAGTAGACCAATGGGGGGGGTTGAGCAGTTCTTC.